The 20 T cell receptor beta chains listed next were all sequenced from one sample in a study of blood T cells in healthy people across ages. It was with a sample-barcoded 5' primer and a J-beta primer mix that a second PCR of roughly 7 to 12 cycles was run. TCRdb redid the calling of the 5' RACE reads with MiXCR, one entry per CDR3 protein. The table lists 1.5 million to 2 million distinct CDR3 sequences, approximately 30% of them singletons, with about 7.7% in the top ten. Source material: blood. These receptors were obtained from a woman in her 30s in good health.

As to this clonotype: A read error may explain this, as a much larger clone is one base away. The J gene is TRBJ1-4, the V gene TRBV12-3 or TRBV12-4, with TRBD1 as a possible D gene (5 bases). This CDR3 is 13 amino acids long. V was pared by 10 bases and J by 5 bases, with 14 bases between. This CDR3 is CANLRGRNEKLFF. The CDR3, as DNA: TGTGCCAACCTCCGGGGCCGAAATGAAAAACTGTTTTTT.

This clonotype was seen many times. The J gene is TRBJ2-4, the V gene TRBV18; a possible D gene is TRBD1 (6 bases). Germline assignment: CDR1 KGHSH and CDR2 LQKENI. The V end lost 0 bases, the J end lost 0 bases, and 12 bases lay between the germline ends. CDR3 length: 17 residues. The CDR3: CASSPPVTGLAKNIQYF. The CDR3 bases are TGTGCCAGCTCACCACCGGTGACAGGTCTAGCCAAAAACATTCAGTACTTC. Full variable domain (remainder filled in from reference TRBV18 and TRBJ2-4): NAGVMQNPRHLVRRRGQEARLRCSPMKGHSHVYWYRQLPEEGLKFMVYLQKENIIDESGMPKERFSAEFPKEGPSILRIQQVVRGDSAAYFCASSPPVTGLAKNIQYFGAGTRLSVL.

Points on this clonotype: The junction and the germline gene differ at one end; a read error may be behind it. This chain links TRBV20-1 with TRBJ2-1; 7 bases are shared with TRBD2. Germline assignment: CDR1 DFQATT and CDR2 SNEGSKA (reference sequence). The CDR3 is 14 amino acids. The CDR3 protein is CSARGGSGGNEQFF. DNA for the CDR3: TGCAGTGCCAGAGGCGGGAGTGGTGGGAATGAGCAGTTCTTC.

The rearrangement uses TRBV7-9 and TRBJ1-2; 9 bases line up with TRBD1. The germline V gene encodes CDR1 SEHNR and CDR2 FQNEAQ (reference sequence). This CDR3 region has 13 residues. V trimming: 5 bases; J trimming: 5 bases; junction bases outside the gene matches: 3. CDR3 DNA sequence: TGTGCCAGCAGCCACGGGACAGGGTATGGCTACACCTTC. This translates into CASSHGTGYGYTF.

This rearrangement joins TRBV12-3 or TRBV12-4 to TRBJ1-1, with TRBD1 matching 7 bases. CDR3 length equals 14 residues. V lost 6 bases and J lost 2; bases outside the gene matches: 6. The CDR3 reads CASRQTGSNTEAFF. The CDR3 coding sequence is TGTGCCAGCAGACAGACAGGGTCTAACACTGAAGCTTTCTTT.

This chain connects TRBV20-1 to TRBJ2-1; no clear D gene. CDR3 length: 11 amino acids. The V gene's germline CDR1 is DFQATT and CDR2 SNEGSKA (reference sequence). Trimming removed 7 bases at V and 5 bases at J, with 9 bases between. The CDR3 DNA is TGCAGTGGGACGGTTCACAATGAGCAGTTCTTC. Amino acid sequence: CSGTVHNEQFF.

A word on this clonotype: This may be a read error: a much more frequent sequence differs by one nucleotide. The gene calls are TRBV6-6 and TRBJ2-5; D unresolved. The germline V gene encodes CDR1 MNHNY and CDR2 SVGAGI (reference sequence). Trimming took 2 bases from V and 2 from J, leaving 9 bases between them. This CDR3 has 14 amino acids. This CDR3 is CASSYRDGQETQYF. The CDR3 DNA follows: TGTGCCAGCAGTTACAGGGATGGGCAAGAGACCCAGTACTTC.

The chain employs TRBV6-1 and TRBJ2-7; D may be TRBD1 or TRBD2 (6 bases each). There are 15 residues in the CDR3. The germline CDR1 and CDR2 sequences are MNHNS and SASEGT. V was cut by 6 bases and J by 4 bases, with 19 bases left in between. The CDR3 sequence is CASRSPGEGVYEQYF. CDR3 nucleotides: TGTGCCAGCAGGAGCCCGGGAGAGGGGGTTTACGAGCAGTACTTC.

In the case of this clonotype: The junction departs from germline at one end; a sequencing error may be responsible. The chain uses TRBV20-1 and TRBJ2-1; the D is unclear. CDR1 is DFQATT and CDR2 is SNEGSKA in the germline V gene (reference sequence). This CDR3 has 15 residues. The chain's CDR3 is CSAPNWESSYNEQFF. The CDR3 DNA sequence: TGCAGTGCACCGAACTGGGAAAGCTCCTATAATGAGCAGTTCTTC.

This clonotype has ten or more counts. V gene TRBV10-1 combines with J gene TRBJ2-7; TRBD1 aligns across 10 bases. With 3 bases clipped from V and 6 bases from J, the junction kept 8 bases outside the gene matches. Looked up from germline, CDR1 is WNHNN and CDR2 is SYGVQD (reference sequence). This CDR3 spans 15 amino acids. The CDR3 here is CASSDPGQGFSEQYF. CDR3 coding DNA: TGCGCCAGCAGTGATCCGGGACAGGGGTTCTCCGAGCAGTACTTC.

This sequence joins TRBV13 and TRBJ2-5; 7 bases map to TRBD2. J was trimmed by 3 bases and V by 5 bases; bases with no gene match: 12. This CDR3 has 16 residues. From germline, CDR1 is PRHDT and CDR2 FYEKMQ (reference sequence). CDR3 sequence (DNA): TGTGCCAGCAGCCCTAGCGGAAGCGGTGGGAAAGAGACCCAGTACTTC. Protein product: CASSPSGSGGKETQYF.

This clonotype was seen more than once but under ten times. As DNA, the CDR3 is TGCAGTGCTAGGGGGGTACGCAGGGGATGGAATACGCAGTATTTT. It encodes CSARGVRRGWNTQYF. This chain uses TRBV20-1 with TRBJ2-3, with D tentatively TRBD1 (6 bases). Germline-derived CDR1 and CDR2 are DFQATT and SNEGSKA (reference sequence). With 3 bases removed from V and 7 bases from J, the gap between germline ends came to 20 bases. The CDR3 extends over 15 amino acids.

This clonotype was picked up a small number of times. V is TRBV6-5 and J is TRBJ1-2; a possible D gene is TRBD1 (5 bases). This CDR3 has 14 residues. Per the germline V gene, CDR1 is MNHEY and CDR2 is SVGAGI. Trimming removed 0 bases at V and 8 bases at J, with 13 bases between. CDR3 nucleotides: TGTGCCAGCAGTTACTCCCGGGGGGGTTCGGGCTACACCTTC. It yields the protein CASSYSRGGSGYTF.

This clonotype was counted at least ten times. The rearrangement uses TRBV27 and TRBJ2-4; 10 nucleotides line up with TRBD2. The J segment lost 5 bases and the V segment lost 6 bases, leaving 7 bases of the junction unmatched. The CDR3 is 15 amino acids. Per the germline V gene, CDR1 is MNHEY and CDR2 is SMNVEV (reference sequence). The CDR3 nucleotides read TGTGCCAGCAGGGATAGCGGGGGGCCCGAAAACATTCAGTACTTC. This codes for CASRDSGGPENIQYF.

This clonotype has a count of ten or more. CDR3 bases: TGTGCCAGCAGCTTAATGGCAGGGCAGGAGGATGGCTACACCTTC. This encodes CASSLMAGQEDGYTF. This chain connects TRBV7-6 to TRBJ1-2; possibly TRBD1 for D (5 bases). Trimming shortened V by 2 bases and J by 6 bases, and 16 bases separated the two germline ends. The CDR3 loop spans 15 amino acids. Germline V gives CDR1 SGHVS, CDR2 FNYEAQ.

This clonotype was detected only once. Without the conserved terminal phenylalanine or tryptophan, this CDR3 likely stems from a read error. The chain couples TRBV6-6 to TRBJ2-5; possible D gene TRBD1, 5 bases. The V end lost 6 bases, the J end lost 3 bases, and 11 bases lay between the germline ends. The CDR3 extends over 13 amino acids. Per germline, CDR1 MNHNY and CDR2 SVGAGI (reference sequence). CDR3 sequence (DNA): TGTGCCAGCAGGCCCCCAGGGAAAGAGACCCAGTACCTC. This codes for CASRPPGKETQYL.

The chain combines TRBV7-2 with TRBJ2-7, with D possibly matching TRBD1 (6 bases). The germline gives CDR1 SGHTA, CDR2 FQGNSA. The CDR3 runs to 14 residues. Deletions cut 6 bases from V and 5 bases from J, with 17 bases between. The CDR3: CASREYRVRDEQYF. Written as DNA, the CDR3 is TGTGCCAGCAGAGAGTACAGGGTTAGGGACGAGCAGTACTTC.

The chain employs TRBV5-1 and TRBJ2-1; 9 nucleotides align to TRBD2. There are 14 residues in the CDR3. The germline V gene encodes CDR1 SGHRS and CDR2 YFSETQ. The junction had 3 bases not matched to a gene; V was cut back by 0 bases and J by 8 bases. Here the CDR3 DNA reads TGCGCCAGCAGCTTGGTTAGCGGGAGCTATGAGCAGTTCTTC. It yields the protein CASSLVSGSYEQFF.

The rearrangement joins TRBV7-9 to TRBJ1-1; TRBD1 is a possible D gene (5 bases). Per germline, CDR1 SEHNR and CDR2 FQNEAQ (reference sequence). The CDR3 spans 13 residues. V lost 6 bases and J 1 base, leaving 9 bases between the germline ends. The CDR3 nucleotides are TGTGCCAGCAGGGACCAGGGGAACACTGAAGCTTTCTTT. Encoded protein: CASRDQGNTEAFF.

This clonotype turned up a few times. The chain employs TRBV7-9 and TRBJ1-4; 7 nucleotides line up with TRBD1. Germline CDR1 SEHNR, CDR2 FQNEAQ (reference sequence). The CDR3 totals 16 residues. V lost 2 bases and J lost 5; bases outside the gene matches: 8. CDR3 bases: TGTGCCAGCAGCTTACTAAGGACAGGCTCGAATGAAAAACTGTTTTTT. Amino acid sequence: CASSLLRTGSNEKLFF. Variable domain in full (rest from reference TRBV7-9 and TRBJ1-4): DTGVSQNPRHKITKRGQNVTFRCDPISEHNRLYWYRQTLGQGPEFLTYFQNEAQLEKSRLLSDRFSAERPKGSFSTLEIQRTEQGDSAMYLCASSLLRTGSNEKLFFGSGTQLSVL.